The text below deals with one T cell receptor beta chain. Germline loops: CDR1 SGDLS, CDR2 YYNGEE. The CDR3 loop spans 14 amino acids. V lost 3 bases to trimming and J lost 1 base, with 10 bases between them. The method was immunoSEQ multiplex PCR; TCRdb's version includes in-frame clones alone and lacks a portion of them. The sample has 200,000 to 250,000 clones; roughly 94% are singletons. This sample was taken from a study of control samples from healthy donors and cancer patients. Sequencing was done on a sample of blood. The V gene is TRBV9, the J gene TRBJ1-1, with a tentative D call TRBD1 (6 bases). This TCR came from a man aged 50 to 59 in good health. As DNA, the CDR3 is TGTGCCAGCAGCGCAGTACAGGGGAACACTGAAGCTTTCTTT. Translating gives CASSAVQGNTEAFF.